Sequencing of this T cell receptor (beta chain) was carried out in a study of cytomegalovirus exposure and HLA in healthy donors. Study-wide results and caveats: It was taken for granted in presence/absence analyses that sequencing depth across donors was roughly uniform. An Asian-associated ancestry cluster reportedly showed fewer N-insertions than the approximately 630-donor mean in a later analysis.

Per germline, CDR1 MDHEN and CDR2 SYDVKM. The CDR3 loop spans 16 amino acids. V was clipped by 4 bases and J by 3 bases; unmatched bases: 9. This clone was found a few times. As yet, its antigen is unknown. Primers: 60 Vbeta forward and 13 Jbeta reverse. The method was immunoSEQ multiplex PCR; TCRdb's version includes in-frame clones alone and lacks a portion of them. Of 150,000 to 200,000 clones listed, roughly 80% are singletons. The sequenced sample was PBMCs. The chain has TRBV28 and TRBJ2-7, with TRBD2 matching 10 bases. The clonotype originates from a woman between 18 and 29 years old in good health and CMV-seronegative. CDR3 in amino acids: CASSSGSSGRGYEQYF. CDR3 DNA: TGTGCCAGCAGTTCAGGGTCGAGCGGGAGGGGCTACGAGCAGTACTTC.